Here is one TCR beta chain with its context. Its antigen is undetermined. Prepared libraries of TCR beta cDNA carried unique molecular identifiers. Using its own MiXCR run on the PCR reads, TCRdb lists one record per CDR3 protein. The data show roughly 600,000 distinct CDR3 sequences, roughly 40% seen once. The J segment lost 3 bases and the V segment lost 4 bases, leaving 6 bases of the junction unmatched. This CDR3 spans 14 amino acids. The data derive from a study of post-analysis software for immune sequencing data. In the study overall: Relapsing-remitting, secondary progressive and progressive-relapsing forms of multiple sclerosis all featured among disease courses. Notes on the study in general: Normalized Chao1 diversity was significantly reduced in patients versus controls. Included in a set of roughly 5 TRBV segments more frequent in patients than controls were TRBV5-6, TRBV5-1 and TRBV20-1.

The source of this sequence is a girl aged 10 to 17 with multiple sclerosis. Sequencing was carried out using blood. V and J are TRBV12-3 or TRBV12-4 and TRBJ2-7, with 7 bases fitting TRBD2. This CDR3 is CASSWGGSHYEQYF. CDR3 coding DNA: TGTGCCAGCAGTTGGGGGGGATCACACTACGAGCAGTACTTC.